These T cell receptor beta chains were read from a single sample in a study of blood T cell repertoires in COVID-19. Sequenced by immunoSEQ multiplex PCR; TCRdb stores in-frame clones only, minus some. This repertoire shows 340,000 or so clones, just over 85% found once; its top ten account for roughly 4.2%. Sequencing was done on a sample of PBMCs or T cells enriched from blood (not recorded which). These receptors were collected from a woman aged 40 to 50 with acute COVID-19. Each CDR3 is given with its conserved first and last residue. Fields, in order: CDR3 protein, CDR3 DNA, clone size, J gene, D gene, V gene. A D gene is named only where the DNA matches it firmly. Rows give clone size only sometimes, using once, few, many, or a class for an expanded clone.

CASSYPTTRGYEQYF | TGTGCCAGCAGCTATCCTACAACGCGGGGTTACGAGCAGTACTTC | . | TRBJ2-7 | . | TRBV7-2
CASSQGDRGYAGELFF | TGCGCCAGCAGCCAAGGGGACAGGGGGTATGCCGGGGAGCTGTTTTTT | . | TRBJ2-2 | TRBD1 | TRBV4-1
CASSPKSSGTGNPNLHF | TGCGCCAGCAGCCCGAAATCGTCCGGGACAGGGAACCCCAACCTCCACTTT | . | TRBJ1-6 | TRBD1 | TRBV4-1
CASSLAVLAGGMNTGELFF | TGTGCCAGCAGCTTAGCCGTACTAGCGGGAGGGATGAACACCGGGGAGCTGTTTTTT | . | TRBJ2-2 | TRBD2 | TRBV7-9
CASNKARDRLTGELFF | TGTGCCAGCAATAAAGCACGCGACAGGCTCACCGGGGAGCTGTTTTTT | . | TRBJ2-2 | . | TRBV2
CASSLQGTNTEAFF | TGTGCCAGCAGCCTTCAGGGTACCAACACTGAAGCTTTCTTT | . | TRBJ1-1 | . | TRBV3-1/TRBV3-2
CASKERGEGYEQYF | TGTGCCAGTAAAGAGCGGGGGGAAGGTTACGAGCAGTACTTC | . | TRBJ2-7 | TRBD2 | TRBV19
CASSPPGGGGGNQPQHF | TGTGCCAGCAGTCCCCCAGGGGGGGGCGGGGGGAATCAGCCCCAGCATTTT | . | TRBJ1-5 | TRBD1 | TRBV6-6
CASLDRELQETQYF | TGTGCCTCCTTAGACAGGGAACTCCAAGAGACCCAGTACTTC | once | TRBJ2-5 | TRBD1 | TRBV2
CSASGGASNEKLFF | TGCAGTGCTAGTGGCGGGGCGTCTAATGAAAAACTGTTTTTT | . | TRBJ1-4 | . | TRBV20-1
CAISDFGTGGAGHADTQYF | TGTGCCATCAGTGATTTCGGGACAGGGGGCGCGGGGCACGCAGATACGCAGTATTTT | . | TRBJ2-3 | TRBD1 | TRBV10-3
CASSQRGTGIGLGYTF | TGTGCCAGCAGCCAACGGGGGACAGGGATTGGACTGGGCTACACCTTC | . | TRBJ1-2 | TRBD1 | TRBV14
CATSPSGRRNEKLFF | TGTGCCACCAGTCCCTCCGGGAGACGTAATGAAAAACTGTTTTTT | . | TRBJ1-4 | . | TRBV15
CASSIVPRGSLGAFF | TGTGCCAGTAGTATTGTCCCCCGAGGGTCTCTTGGAGCTTTCTTT | once | TRBJ1-1 | . | TRBV19
CASCGMNTEAFF | TGTGCCAGCTGCGGAATGAACACTGAAGCTTTCTTT | . | TRBJ1-1 | . | TRBV6-6
CAASGDRGQPQHF | TGTGCCGCGAGTGGAGACAGGGGTCAGCCCCAGCATTTT | . | TRBJ1-5 | TRBD1 | TRBV6-6
CATSVGDQPQHF | TGTGCCACCAGTGTCGGGGATCAGCCCCAGCATTTT | . | TRBJ1-5 | . | TRBV24-1
CAISRGTGGREDTQYF | TGTGCCATCAGTAGAGGGACAGGGGGCAGGGAAGATACGCAGTATTTT | . | TRBJ2-3 | TRBD1 | TRBV10-3
CASSFLTSVTTGELFF | TGCGCCAGCAGCTTTCTGACTAGCGTAACCACCGGGGAGCTGTTTTTT | few | TRBJ2-2 | TRBD2 | TRBV5-1
CSGRLAGGSQYF | TGCAGCGGTCGACTAGCGGGGGGCTCGCAGTATTTT | . | TRBJ2-3 | TRBD2 | TRBV29-1
CASSLVPSGGLSSYEQYF | TGCGCCAGCAGCTTGGTTCCTAGCGGGGGTTTGAGCTCCTACGAGCAGTACTTC | . | TRBJ2-7 | TRBD2 | TRBV5-1
CASSIRGDVDEQFF | TGTGCCAGTAGTATCAGGGGCGATGTCGATGAGCAGTTCTTC | . | TRBJ2-1 | . | TRBV19
CAATGESRYTF | TGTGCCGCCACAGGGGAGTCTCGCTACACCTTC | . | TRBJ1-2 | TRBD1 | TRBV10-3
CSVRAPGLAGAVRDTQYF | TGCAGCGTTCGGGCCCCGGGACTAGCGGGAGCCGTTCGAGATACGCAGTATTTT | . | TRBJ2-3 | TRBD2 | TRBV29-1
CASSPGLLQYF | TGTGCCAGCAGTCCCGGACTACTCCAGTACTTC | . | TRBJ2-7 | . | TRBV12-3/TRBV12-4
CAISGLSGGTEAFF | TGTGCCATCAGCGGTCTCTCCGGGGGGACTGAAGCTTTCTTT | . | TRBJ1-1 | . | TRBV10-3
CASSNRGNGIQETQYF | TGTGCCAGCAGCAACCGGGGAAACGGTATCCAAGAGACCCAGTACTTC | . | TRBJ2-5 | . | TRBV4-2
CASSRQGAHEQYF | TGTGCCAGCAGTCGACAGGGGGCGCACGAGCAGTACTTC | . | TRBJ2-7 | TRBD1 | TRBV3-1/TRBV3-2
CASSLGLRGGHQPQHF | TGTGCCAGCAGTTTGGGGCTCCGGGGAGGTCATCAGCCCCAGCATTTT | . | TRBJ1-5 | . | TRBV28